This T cell receptor beta chain came from a study of shared clonotypes between healthy human individuals. Study-wide context: Per-donor plates numbered three CD4 naive, three CD4 memory, two CD8 naive and one CD8 memory.

Deep-level settings were used for running the assay. Assay: immunoSEQ multiplex PCR; the TCRdb copy retains only in-frame clones and omits some. The top ten hold 1.5% of the sample, which has roughly 1 million clones, approximately 70% seen once. This clone was seen once. What it binds is unknown. Other DNA sequences in this sample translate to the same CDR3. Overall study results and limits: Sequencing depth was a factor that was expected to affect clonotype sharing among donors. Larger estimated richness was generally seen in naive subsets than in memory subsets.

The origin of this receptor is a man between 18 and 35 years old in good health. The source material was memory CD4+ T cells sorted from blood. This sample's subset: CD45RA-negative fraction.

The CDR3 protein is CASSLLSGVGNTIYF. The CDR3 DNA is TGTGCCAGCAGCTTACTTTCAGGGGTTGGAAACACCATATATTTT. The chain carries TRBV7-2 and TRBJ1-3; maybe TRBD1 (6 bases). Germline V CDR1 and CDR2: SGHTA, FQGNSA. With 2 bases removed from V and 3 bases from J, the gap between germline ends came to 11 bases. This CDR3 has 15 residues.